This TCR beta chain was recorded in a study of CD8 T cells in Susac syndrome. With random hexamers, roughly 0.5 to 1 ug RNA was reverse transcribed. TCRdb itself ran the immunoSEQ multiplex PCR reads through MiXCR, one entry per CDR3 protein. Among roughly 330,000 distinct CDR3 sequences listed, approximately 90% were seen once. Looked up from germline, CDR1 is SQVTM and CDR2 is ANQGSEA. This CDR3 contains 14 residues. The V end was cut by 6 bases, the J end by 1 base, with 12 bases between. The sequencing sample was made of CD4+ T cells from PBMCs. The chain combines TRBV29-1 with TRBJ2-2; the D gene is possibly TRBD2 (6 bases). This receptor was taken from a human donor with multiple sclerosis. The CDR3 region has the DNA TGCAGCGTCGCCAGGGACTTGAACACCGGGGAGCTGTTTTTT. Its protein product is CSVARDLNTGELFF.